These T cell receptor beta chains were read from a single sample in a study of T cell repertoires in cytomegalovirus infection. TCRdb processed the reads anew with MiXCR; each CDR3 protein has one entry. The sample shows about 920,000 distinct CDR3 sequences, approximately 30% of them seen only once. Their cognate antigens are unknown. This material consisted of cultured CD8+ T cells from PBMCs, taken from culture after CMV antigen stimulation. Receptor source: a human donor in good health (CMV status not recorded). Some clones in this sample may be carry-over from other donors' samples. CDR3s include the opening cysteine and the closing phenylalanine or tryptophan. The size of a clone is reported for some rows only, either as once, few or many, or as a class for expanded clones.

J: TRBJ2-3
size: many
length: 17
V: TRBV18
CDR3: CASSPTRGTISTDTQYF

J: TRBJ2-1
size: NA
length: 14
V: TRBV6-1
CDR3: CASNGGLAYNEQFF

J: TRBJ1-5
size: few
length: 15
V: TRBV3-1
CDR3: CASSQDSGVGQPQHF

J: TRBJ2-5
size: few
length: 16
V: TRBV4-1
CDR3: CASSQETADIQETQYF

J: TRBJ2-7
size: NA
length: 16
V: TRBV20-1
CDR3: CSARDPSGGPYYEQYF

J: TRBJ1-4
size: NA
length: 13
V: TRBV27
CDR3: CASSTWENEKLFF

J: TRBJ1-1
size: many
length: 14
V: TRBV7-2
CDR3: CASSLGQGFTEAFF

J: TRBJ2-2
size: NA
length: 12
V: TRBV9
CDR3: CASSVAGGELFF

J: TRBJ2-7
size: NA
length: 16
V: TRBV12-3/TRBV12-4
CDR3: CASSPRGSPLFDEQYF

J: TRBJ2-2
size: NA
length: 14
V: TRBV5-6
CDR3: CASSFPEDGGELFF

J: TRBJ2-1
size: many
length: 14
V: TRBV5-6
CDR3: CASSLPSGGDEQFF

J: TRBJ2-3
size: few
length: 10
V: TRBV27
CDR3: CASSLKAQYF

J: TRBJ2-1
size: many
length: 19
V: TRBV11-2
CDR3: CASSLGPYISGGSYNEQFF

J: TRBJ2-2
size: NA
length: 16
V: TRBV4-2
CDR3: CASSQDLGLVAGELFF

J: TRBJ2-1
size: NA
length: 15
V: TRBV20-1
CDR3: CSARDYSGGDNEQFF

J: TRBJ2-7
size: few
length: 15
V: TRBV4-1
CDR3: CASSQTSGGEYEQYF

J: TRBJ2-1
size: NA
length: 14
V: TRBV15
CDR3: CATKQGTPWNEQFF

J: TRBJ1-2
size: NA
length: 15
V: TRBV7-9
CDR3: CASSGSGDLIYGYTF

J: TRBJ2-5
size: many
length: 14
V: TRBV27
CDR3: CASSLSGDQETQYF

J: TRBJ2-3
size: few
length: 14
V: TRBV6-5
CDR3: CATSPKGLGDTQYF

J: TRBJ2-3
size: NA
length: 17
V: TRBV27
CDR3: CASSPSGTTLALDTQYF

J: TRBJ1-4
size: few
length: 11
V: TRBV25-1
CDR3: CASSGTGKLFF

J: TRBJ2-1
size: NA
length: 15
V: TRBV6-5
CDR3: CASSSAGTGKDEQFF

J: TRBJ2-1
size: NA
length: 11
V: TRBV7-9
CDR3: CASSRDLEQFF

J: TRBJ2-1
size: NA
length: 16
V: TRBV3-1
CDR3: CASSQNKGRYYNEQFF

J: TRBJ1-5
size: NA
length: 13
V: TRBV28
CDR3: CASKRGDNQPQHF

J: TRBJ2-1
size: few
length: 15
V: TRBV6-1
CDR3: CASTPRSAGYNEQFF

J: TRBJ2-2
size: NA
length: 15
V: TRBV7-8
CDR3: CASSPGGGAPGELFF

J: TRBJ2-7
size: few
length: 16
V: TRBV5-1
CDR3: CASSLVGGGSSYEQYF

J: TRBJ2-1
size: NA
length: 16
V: TRBV7-8
CDR3: CVSSFSGTGTYNEQFF

J: TRBJ1-6
size: many
length: 17
V: TRBV7-2
CDR3: CASSFRPPSSYNSPLHF

J: TRBJ2-5
size: NA
length: 16
V: TRBV5-4
CDR3: CASSPTSGVLGETQYF

J: TRBJ2-7
size: NA
length: 12
V: TRBV15
CDR3: CATSREGIEQYF

J: TRBJ2-1
size: many
length: 15
V: TRBV6-6
CDR3: CASQILGSSYNEQFF

J: TRBJ1-2
size: NA
length: 13
V: TRBV6-6
CDR3: CASSRDGVYGYTF

J: TRBJ2-3
size: NA
length: 15
V: TRBV6-4
CDR3: CASSDTPRGTDTQYF

J: TRBJ1-1
size: NA
length: 18
V: TRBV6-2/TRBV6-3
CDR3: CASTPSNKGAGWHTEAFF